This TCR beta chain is from a study of molecular identifiers for immune sequencing clone quantification (dated by TCRdb to between 2018 and 2020). Turning to the overall study: In a replicate experiment, RNA from around 20,000 or 100,000 naive CD8 T cells was split into five aliquots, four of which were sequenced. The study was a methods study using CD8 T cells to benchmark molecular-identifier clustering-based TCR repertoire sequencing (MIDCIRS) and TCR RNA copy counting.

Trimmed from V: 5 bases; trimmed from J: 6 bases; junction bases lacking a gene match: 9. The CDR3 contains 14 residues, cysteine and phenylalanine counted. The only DNA kept is the CDR3, 42 bases in frame from the first base. CDR1 and CDR2 were assigned from the germline V gene (reference sequence) as MNHEY and SMNVEV. To note about this clonotype: Its antigen has not been determined. This may arise from a read error, as a much more abundant clone is one base away.

The library came from PCR. TCRdb records NextSeq 500 as the sequencer. Bulk TCR libraries were generated as previously described, with the TCR primers listed in Table S5 used. Purification of total RNA was performed with the Qiagen AllPrep DNA/RNA kit. Reads from multiple sequencing runs of the same library were pooled before analysis. In the source study's methods: Reads were retained only if their TCR constant sequence matched exactly, and those retained reads were trimmed to 150 nt and grouped according to their 12-nt molecular barcodes. Reads in each barcode group were sub-clustered using a 15% Levenshtein threshold, and a quality-weighted consensus sequence was built for each RNA molecule. Non-functional sequences were removed, as were lower-count sequences one edit away from another. On the basis of fitting two negative binomial distributions, barcode sub-clusters with fewer than 20% of the maximum read count were discarded. TCRdb reworked the public reads: Q25 trimming with fastp, MiXCR clone assembly, productive beta chains retained. Here each entry gathers all rows of one CDR3 protein and keeps the most common genes and DNA. The V and J calls were not made by the authors but by TCRdb's processing. The table for this sample lists over 85,000 distinct CDR3 sequences; more than 20% of them were counted only once. The ten largest clonotypes hold about 0.73% of the sample.

Naive CD8 T cell libraries were made from about 21,000 to 970,000 sorted cells using 10%, 30% or 50% of purified RNA. On a BD FACSAria II, naive CD8 T cells were FACS-sorted as CD8+CD4-CCR7+CD45RA+ and collected into RLT Plus buffer. To test detection sensitivity, Jurkat RNA equal to ten TCR copies was added to samples of about 18,000-1,100,000 naive CD8 T cells. Enrichment of CD8 T cells was performed with RosetteSep CD8+ T Cell Enrichment Cocktail and Ficoll-Paque, after which ACK red cell lysis was carried out. What the study reported, not specific to this receptor: A single cell's worth of spiked-in Jurkat TCR RNA was reported detectable even among some 920,000 naive CD8 T cells. Identical TCR molecules sharing a barcode could cause highly expanded clone sizes to be underestimated. When barcode sub-clustering was not used, chimeric consensus sequences inflated TCR diversity, with chimeras reaching as high as 47%. The naive libraries included spiked-in Jurkat TCR RNA (roughly nine copies' worth), and this Jurkat TCR RNA is not part of the donor repertoire. Modeling estimated 2.5 to 3.5 recovered TCR RNA copies per cell, compared with about 10 by digital PCR, which implies approximately 30% capture efficiency. In CMV-specific effector cells, clones with more than 20 RNA copies accounted for over 98% of molecules, whereas in naive cells such clones accounted for under 1%.

The chain is made from TRBV27 and TRBJ2-7, with 8 bases aligning to TRBD2. Sequences were obtained from naive CD8+ T cells from blood, with Jurkat cell RNA spiked in. In the paper's terms, the cell subset or site label means: FACS-sorted CD8+CD4-CCR7+CD45RA+ naive T cells. This clonotype was obtained from a human donor in good health. Some libraries in this study had Jurkat cell RNA spiked in. The nucleotide sequence is given as TGTGCCAGCAGTCCCGGGACTAGTATTTGCGAGCAGTACTTC. It encodes CASSPGTSICEQYF.